The present TCR beta chain was sequenced within a study of identical twins. Overall study findings and caveats: Clonotypes of the beta chain that were abundant in cord blood carried fewer insertions (memory repertoires showed none). There is a chance that invariant MAIT and iNKT cells partially muddied zero-insertion analyses.

This clonotype showed up just a few times. Its antigen is not known. TCRdb re-called the 5' RACE reads through MiXCR, storing one row per CDR3 protein. The data hold a few hundred thousand distinct CDR3 sequences, with around 20% observed a single time. Germline CDR1 reads MNHEY; CDR2 reads SMNVEV (reference sequence). Trimming stripped 5 bases from V and 0 bases from J, with 9 bases between. This CDR3 spans 14 amino acids. Healthy Caucasians supplied all donations. The TCR comes from a man aged 50-60 years in good health. Sequencing was done on a sample of naive T cells sorted from blood. V gene TRBV27 combines with J gene TRBJ2-3; D unclear. CDR3 residues: CASSPIRSTDTQYF. The CDR3 region has the DNA TGTGCCAGCAGTCCAATTCGAAGCACAGATACGCAGTATTTT.